The T cell receptor beta chain described here comes from a study of T-cell reconstitution after alpha-beta-depleted transplantation in children. As it was prepared, the TCRbeta library received unique molecular identifiers. TCRdb reprocessed the PCR reads via MiXCR and lists one record per CDR3 protein. Here the sample spans a few hundred thousand distinct CDR3 sequences, about a fifth being singletons. In its sample, this clonotype was seen a few times. The sequencing here drew on PBMCs from the stem cell graft donor, taken from the stem cell graft. This TCR derives from a human donor who donated a stem cell graft to a child with acute myeloid leukemia.

The CDR3 DNA follows: TGCAGTGCTAGAACCGGACAGGGGGGGAGGAACACTGAAGCTTTCTTT. It encodes CSARTGQGGRNTEAFF. The chain is built from TRBV20-1 and TRBJ1-1; TRBD1 agrees at 10 bases. The CDR3 consists of 16 residues. CDR1 DFQATT and CDR2 SNEGSKA come from the germline V gene (reference sequence). V lost 2 bases, J lost 1 base, and 7 bases stayed unmatched.